The rows below give T cell receptor beta chains drawn from one sample of a study of OX40 agonist ivuxolimab in advanced cancers. Here immunoSEQ multiplex PCR was the method, and the copy in TCRdb shows in-frame clones only, minus some. In the table there are some 40,000 clones, 90% to 95% of which are singletons. The sequencing here drew on CD4+ or CD8+ T cells sorted from blood, taken in a trial of the OX40 agonist ivuxolimab. The source of these receptors is an adult with an advanced solid tumor such as melanoma, head and neck, liver or kidney cancer. CDR3s include the opening cysteine and the closing phenylalanine or tryptophan. A D gene is named only where the DNA matches it firmly. A clone size is listed for some rows: how often the clone was seen (once, few, many), or a class if it is expanded.

d_gene: TRBD1
v_gene: TRBV4-1
j_gene: TRBJ2-3
abundance: -
CDR3aa: CASSQPYDRGRTDTQYF
CDR3nt: TGCGCCAGCAGCCAACCATACGACAGGGGGAGGACAGATACGCAGTATTTT

d_gene: TRBD1
v_gene: TRBV27
j_gene: TRBJ2-1
abundance: -
CDR3aa: CASGTGAYNEQFF
CDR3nt: TGTGCCAGCGGGACAGGGGCATACAATGAGCAGTTCTTC

d_gene: TRBD1
v_gene: TRBV5-4
j_gene: TRBJ2-3
abundance: -
CDR3aa: CASSGPGQGVDTQYF
CDR3nt: TGTGCCAGCAGCGGCCCAGGACAGGGAGTAGATACGCAGTATTTT

d_gene: -
v_gene: TRBV25-1
j_gene: TRBJ2-7
abundance: once
CDR3aa: CASSGLGTYEQYF
CDR3nt: TGTGCCAGCAGTGGCCTAGGTACCTACGAGCAGTACTTC

d_gene: TRBD2
v_gene: TRBV9
j_gene: TRBJ2-5
abundance: -
CDR3aa: CASSVGSSGSQETQYF
CDR3nt: TGTGCCAGCAGCGTAGGGTCTAGCGGCAGCCAAGAGACCCAGTACTTC

d_gene: TRBD2
v_gene: TRBV19
j_gene: TRBJ2-1
abundance: -
CDR3aa: CASSIAAGSYNEQFF
CDR3nt: TGTGCCAGTAGTATAGCAGCGGGATCCTACAATGAGCAGTTCTTC

d_gene: -
v_gene: TRBV7-8
j_gene: TRBJ2-7
abundance: -
CDR3aa: CASSLVGYEQYF
CDR3nt: TGTGCCAGCAGCTTAGTCGGATACGAGCAGTACTTC

d_gene: TRBD2
v_gene: TRBV27
j_gene: TRBJ2-1
abundance: -
CDR3aa: CASSWGLAGAIYNEQFF
CDR3nt: TGTGCCAGCAGTTGGGGACTAGCGGGAGCAATATACAATGAGCAGTTCTTC

d_gene: -
v_gene: TRBV19
j_gene: TRBJ2-7
abundance: -
CDR3aa: CASSIAGPTYEQYF
CDR3nt: TGTGCCAGTAGTATAGCGGGGCCCACCTACGAGCAGTACTTC

d_gene: TRBD2
v_gene: TRBV4-3
j_gene: TRBJ2-3
abundance: -
CDR3aa: CASSQDRLAGGTSTDTQYF
CDR3nt: TGCGCCAGCAGCCAAGATAGACTAGCGGGAGGCACTAGCACAGATACGCAGTATTTT

d_gene: TRBD1
v_gene: TRBV28
j_gene: TRBJ2-3
abundance: -
CDR3aa: CASSEETGVADTQYF
CDR3nt: TGTGCCAGCAGTGAGGAGACAGGGGTCGCAGATACGCAGTATTTT

d_gene: -
v_gene: TRBV12-5
j_gene: TRBJ2-1
abundance: large
CDR3aa: CASGLDGGPFGEQFF
CDR3nt: TGTGCTAGTGGTTTGGACGGGGGGCCGTTTGGTGAGCAGTTCTTC